Shown below are 15 T cell receptor beta chains from a single sample sequenced in a study of CD8 T cells in Susac syndrome. The RNA input was roughly 0.45 to 1 ug, and it was reverse transcribed with random hexamers. Each CDR3 protein is one row after TCRdb ran MiXCR on the immunoSEQ multiplex PCR reads. The sample includes about 300,000 distinct CDR3 sequences, 65% to 90% of them seen just once. Sequencing used CD8+ T cells from PBMCs. These receptors were obtained from a human donor with multiple sclerosis.

A few counts support this clonotype. The V gene is TRBV5-6, the J gene TRBJ2-7; no reliable D call. V dropped 0 bases and J dropped 2 bases, with 9 bases sitting between them. The CDR3 length is 14 residues. CDR1 and CDR2 (germline): SGHDT, YYEEEE. CDR3 in amino acids: CASSLGYKPYEQYF. Written as DNA, the CDR3 is TGTGCCAGCAGCTTGGGCTATAAACCCTACGAGCAGTACTTC.

This clonotype was seen a few times. V gene TRBV29-1 combines with J gene TRBJ1-5; D gene uncertain. Trimming shortened V by 3 bases and J by 0 bases, and 9 bases separated the two germline ends. Germline CDR1 and CDR2: SQVTM and ANQGSEA. The CDR3 is made up of 14 amino acids. The CDR3 spells CSVEMDGSNQPQHF. The CDR3 nucleotides read TGCAGCGTTGAGATGGACGGTAGCAATCAGCCCCAGCATTTT. Together with reference TRBV29-1 and TRBJ1-5, the CDR3 gives the full variable domain: SAVISQKPSRDICQRGTSLTIQCQVDSQVTMMFWYRQQPGQSLTLIATANQGSEATYESGFVIDKFPISRPNLTFSTLTVSNMSPEDSSIYLCSVEMDGSNQPQHFGDGTRLSIL.

The chain joins TRBV14 to TRBJ2-5, with 12 bases aligning to TRBD2. Germline CDR1 and CDR2: SGHDN and FVKESK. Losses at the gene ends were 0 bases for V and 5 bases for J; bases not matched to a gene: 28. The CDR3 runs 24 residues. CDR3 nucleotide sequence: TGTGCCAGCAGCCAAGATTACTACCCACCCGGGGGGCTAGCGGGAGGGCCGGTCCTGGAGACCCAGTACTTC. It yields the protein CASSQDYYPPGGLAGGPVLETQYF. Together with reference TRBV14 and TRBJ2-5, the CDR3 gives the full variable domain: EAGVTQFPSHSVIEKGQTVTLRCDPISGHDNLYWYRRVMGKEIKFLLHFVKESKQDESGMPNNRFLAERTGGTYSTLKVQPAELEDSGVYFCASSQDYYPPGGLAGGPVLETQYFGPGTRLLVL.

This sequence joins TRBV27 and TRBJ1-1, with 10 nucleotides matching TRBD1. The CDR3 covers 18 residues. V shed 2 bases, J shed 1 base, and the junction held 10 bases outside the gene matches. CDR1 and CDR2 from the germline V gene are MNHEY and SMNVEV (reference sequence). CDR3 nucleotide sequence: TGTGCCAGCAGTTTACTTCCGGGACAGGGGAGAGGGAACACTGAAGCTTTCTTT. It is translated as CASSLLPGQGRGNTEAFF.

The genes are TRBV11-2 and TRBJ1-1; no clear D gene. The germline V and J ends were trimmed by 4 bases and 1 base, with 10 bases remaining between them. The CDR3 loop spans 14 amino acids. Germline loops: CDR1 SGHAT, CDR2 FQNNGV. CDR3 coding DNA: TGTGCCAGCAGCTGGACGGACTCGAACACTGAAGCTTTCTTT. This encodes CASSWTDSNTEAFF.

The V gene is TRBV11-1, the J gene TRBJ2-1; 9 bases align to TRBD2. The CDR3 is 19 residues long. Germline-derived CDR1 and CDR2 are SGHAT and FQDESV (reference sequence). V shed 2 bases and J 7 bases; nucleotides not matched to a gene: 18. CDR3 sequence reads: CASSLTAIRREGRLNEQFF. The CDR3 coding sequence is TGTGCCAGCAGCTTAACCGCCATCCGGCGGGAGGGCCGACTTAATGAGCAGTTCTTC.

The rearrangement links TRBV30 to TRBJ2-3, with D possibly matching TRBD2 (5 bases). V lost 1 base, J lost 4 bases, and 12 bases lay in between. CDR3 size: 14 residues. In germline, CDR1 is GTSNPN, CDR2 SVGIG (reference sequence). The DNA for the CDR3 is TGTGCCTGGAGTGCCCCCGGGCGGGCAGATACGCAGTATTTT. Translated, it gives CAWSAPGRADTQYF.

This sequence joins TRBV9 and TRBJ2-1; D is undetermined. Germline V gene data show CDR1 as SGDLS and CDR2 as YYNGEE. Trimming left V 0 bases short and J 9 bases short, with 10 bases between. The CDR3 has 13 residues. The CDR3 spells CASSVVSGFEQFF. CDR3 bases: TGTGCCAGCAGCGTAGTTTCGGGTTTTGAGCAGTTCTTC.

V gene TRBV4-1 combines with J gene TRBJ2-1; weak D call: TRBD2 (5 bases). CDR3 length: 16 residues. Between the trimmed V and J ends, which lost 0 bases and 9 bases, there was a span of 18 bases. Germline CDR1 is MGHRA and CDR2 is YSYEKL. The DNA of the CDR3 is TGCGCCAGCAGCCAAGAAGCTAGCCCCTTTGTAAGTGAGCAGTTCTTC. Translating it yields CASSQEASPFVSEQFF.

This chain connects TRBV5-1 to TRBJ1-2, with D maybe TRBD1 (5 bases). The CDR3 runs 13 residues. Trimming shortened V by 1 base and J by 6 bases, and 10 bases separated the two germline ends. Germline V lookup: CDR1 SGHRS, CDR2 YFSETQ. The CDR3 DNA reads TGCGCCAGCAGCTTGTCCCGGGGGGATGGCTACACCTTC. It is translated as CASSLSRGDGYTF.

V is TRBV11-2 and J is TRBJ2-7; 8 bases fit TRBD1. Germline trimming cut 0 bases from V and 7 bases from J; bases unmatched to any gene: 17. The CDR3 is 18 residues long. Germline V gives CDR1 SGHAT, CDR2 FQNNGV. The CDR3 is CASSLDPQETGALVEQYF. As DNA, the CDR3 is TGTGCCAGCAGCTTAGATCCCCAAGAGACAGGGGCCTTAGTTGAGCAGTACTTC.

The J gene is TRBJ2-1, the V gene TRBV20-1; 10 bases are a match to TRBD2. The CDR3 totals 14 residues. From germline, CDR1 is DFQATT and CDR2 SNEGSKA (reference sequence). V trimming: 6 bases; J trimming: 4 bases; junction bases outside the gene matches: 6. The CDR3 bases are TGCAGTGCCCCGGGACTAGCGTTATACAATGAGCAGTTCTTC. This encodes CSAPGLALYNEQFF.

This clonotype appeared a single time. This rearrangement joins TRBV4-3 to TRBJ2-1, with no clear D. Per germline, CDR1 LGHNA and CDR2 YSLEER. The CDR3 loop spans 15 amino acids. Trimming took off 1 base at V and 6 bases at J, with 13 bases between the two ends. In DNA form, the CDR3 reads TGCGCCAGCAGCCAAGCACCTCCAGCCCTCAATGAGCAGTTCTTC. It is translated as CASSQAPPALNEQFF.

V and J are TRBV4-2 and TRBJ1-2; tentatively, D is TRBD1 (5 bases). V shed 5 bases and J shed 4 bases, with 14 bases lying between them. Germline CDR1 is LGHNA and CDR2 is YNFKEQ. This CDR3 is 14 amino acids long. As DNA, the CDR3 is TGTGCCAGCAGCGCCCCGGGGGGTGGCTATGGCTACACCTTC. Its translation: CASSAPGGGYGYTF.

The chain employs TRBV27 and TRBJ1-4, with D perhaps TRBD1 (6 bases). Between the trimmed V and J ends, which lost 5 bases and 7 bases, there was a span of 17 bases. Germline-derived CDR1 and CDR2 are MNHEY and SMNVEV (reference sequence). This CDR3 is 15 amino acids long. CDR3 loop: CASSPRQVQFEKLFF. CDR3 sequence (DNA): TGTGCCAGCAGTCCACGACAGGTGCAGTTTGAAAAACTGTTTTTT.